The 31 T cell receptor beta chains in this list originate from one sample, sequenced in a study of blood T cell repertoires in COVID-19 (TCRdb year 2020). The method was the immunoSEQ multiplex PCR assay. Here the immuneACCESS table is served through TCRdb, limited to in-frame sequences with V and J called. Missing clones are a known gap in these copies; in checked studies unresolved V genes cover under half, and the rest lacks a known reason. A total of about 61,000 clones appear in this sample, approximately 80% of them only once. The ten largest clones represent approximately 5% of the sample. The specimen was peripheral blood. The receptors here all came from a man aged 65 to 85 with acute or convalescent COVID-19.

The chain is built from TRBV11-3 and TRBJ2-2; 9 bases match TRBD2. The V gene's germline CDR1 is SGHNT and CDR2 YENEEA. With V trimmed by 1 base and J by 6 bases, 9 bases remained unmatched. CDR3 length equals 17 residues. CDR3 protein: CASSLGAGTSFAGELFF. CDR3 DNA sequence: TGTGCCAGCAGCTTAGGGGCCGGGACTAGCTTCGCCGGGGAGCTGTTTTTT.

In nucleotides, the CDR3 is TGCGCCAGCAGCTTGCGTTTTGGGGAGACTTACACCTTC. Translated, it gives CASSLRFGETYTF. The gene calls are TRBV5-1 and TRBJ1-2; D unclear. The CDR3 length is 13 residues. CDR1 and CDR2 (germline): SGHRS, YFSETQ. V was trimmed by 1 base and J by 11 bases, leaving 15 bases between them. The full variable domain, with the rest looked up from reference TRBV5-1 and TRBJ1-2, is KAGVTQTPRYLIKTRGQQVTLSCSPISGHRSVSWYQQTPGQGLQFLFEYFSETQRNKGNFPGRFSGRQFSNSRSEMNVSTLELGDSALYLCASSLRFGETYTFGSGTRLTVV.

The rearrangement links TRBV29-1 to TRBJ2-3; maybe TRBD1 (6 bases). The CDR3 loop spans 15 amino acids. Trimming took off 7 bases at V and 1 base at J, with 18 bases between the two ends. Germline lookup yields CDR1 SQVTM and CDR2 ANQGSEA. CDR3 coding DNA: TGCAGCGCCCCCCCGCCAGGGGCTGGCACAGATACGCAGTATTTT. Amino acids: CSAPPPGAGTDTQYF.

The rearrangement uses TRBV2 and TRBJ1-4, with TRBD1 identical over 8 bases. Trimming at V came to 6 bases and at J to 8 bases, leaving 11 bases not matched to a gene. CDR1 SNHLY and CDR2 FYNNEI come from the germline V gene. The CDR3 covers 15 residues. This CDR3 reads CASRKATGAQEKLFF. Here the CDR3 DNA reads TGTGCCAGCAGGAAGGCGACAGGGGCGCAGGAAAAACTGTTTTTT.

The sample holds one count of this clone. This chain links TRBV13 with TRBJ1-4; D remains ambiguous. CDR1 is PRHDT, CDR2 FYEKMQ, per germline (reference sequence). The CDR3 totals 15 residues. Trimming left V 5 bases short and J 4 bases short, with 14 bases between. The CDR3 coding sequence is TGTGCCAGCAGCGCCCTGGAGCCCGGTAATGAAAAACTGTTTTTT. This codes for CASSALEPGNEKLFF.

The chain has TRBV5-1 and TRBJ2-3; 10 bases line up with TRBD2. CDR1 is SGHRS and CDR2 is YFSETQ in the germline V gene. This CDR3 spans 16 amino acids. J gave up 3 bases and V 3 bases, and 7 bases lay outside the gene matches. The CDR3 region has the DNA TGCGCCAGCAGCTCCGTTAGCGGGGGGAAGACAGATACGCAGTATTTT. Its protein is CASSSVSGGKTDTQYF.

The chain is built from TRBV25-1 and TRBJ1-2; 9 bases line up with TRBD1. V shed 2 bases and J 4 bases; nucleotides not matched to a gene: 8. Germline CDR1 is MGHDK and CDR2 is SYGVNS. The CDR3 extends over 16 amino acids. CDR3 bases: TGTGCCAGCAGTGAAACTCGGACAGGGGATGTCTATGGCTACACCTTC. Residues: CASSETRTGDVYGYTF.

This clone was seen more than once but under ten times. The rearrangement joins TRBV6-2 or TRBV6-3 to TRBJ1-1; D is possibly TRBD1 (6 bases). V gave up 6 bases and J gave up 1 base, with 12 bases separating them. Germline V lookup: CDR1 MNHEY, CDR2 SVGEGT. The CDR3 spans 14 residues. CDR3 in DNA: TGTGCCAGCAGACCTGACAGGCCGAACACTGAAGCTTTCTTT. This gives the protein CASRPDRPNTEAFF.

The table lists this clone with a few counts. The chain is built from TRBV6-5 and TRBJ2-2, with 9 bases identical to TRBD2. Looked up from germline, CDR1 is MNHEY and CDR2 is SVGAGI. V shed 2 bases, J shed 7 bases, and the junction held 8 bases outside the gene matches. The CDR3 sequence is 16 residues long. The CDR3 protein is CASSYLVGLAGGELFF. Here the CDR3 DNA reads TGTGCCAGCAGTTACCTCGTGGGACTAGCCGGCGGGGAGCTGTTTTTT.

V is TRBV7-9 and J is TRBJ2-2, with 12 nucleotides matching TRBD1. CDR3 size: 14 residues. Germline V gives CDR1 SEHNR, CDR2 FQNEAQ (reference sequence). Losses at the gene ends were 11 bases for V and 4 bases for J; bases not matched to a gene: 5. CDR3 nucleotide sequence: TGTGCCGAGGGACAGGGGGCATCCACCGGGGAGCTGTTTTTT. Translated: CAEGQGASTGELFF.

The rearrangement joins TRBV27 to TRBJ1-2; 11 nucleotides line up with TRBD1. CDR1 and CDR2 (germline): MNHEY, SMNVEV (reference sequence). The CDR3 is 15 amino acids. With 5 bases clipped from V and 2 bases from J, the junction kept 4 bases outside the gene matches. The CDR3 region has the DNA TGTGCCAGCAGTAGGGACAGGGGGATAAACTATGGCTACACCTTC. This translates into CASSRDRGINYGYTF.

The CDR3: CASLQRGKTDTQYF. In nucleotides, the CDR3 is TGTGCCAGCCTGCAGCGGGGGAAAACAGATACGCAGTATTTT. This chain uses TRBV6-5 with TRBJ2-3, with 8 bases aligning to TRBD2. From germline, CDR1 is MNHEY and CDR2 SVGAGI. Trimming took 8 bases from V and 3 from J; bases not matched to a gene: 7. This CDR3 comprises 14 residues.

The chain joins TRBV28 to TRBJ2-2, with TRBD2 matching 10 bases. V trimming: 5 bases; J trimming: 4 bases; junction bases outside the gene matches: 16. Germline V gives CDR1 MDHEN, CDR2 SYDVKM. CDR3 length equals 19 residues. CDR3 protein: CASSLIPVEIAGGTGELFF. The CDR3 nucleotides are TGTGCCAGCAGTCTAATTCCCGTGGAAATAGCGGGGGGCACCGGGGAGCTGTTTTTT.

This clone has a single count. The chain carries TRBV11-2 and TRBJ2-2, with TRBD1 matching over 7 bases. This CDR3 region has 15 residues. Germline V gene lookup returns CDR1 SGHAT and CDR2 FQNNGV. The J segment lost 3 bases and the V segment lost 2 bases, leaving 3 bases of the junction unmatched. The CDR3 region is CASSLNRGYTGELFF. The DNA of the CDR3 is TGTGCCAGCAGCTTAAACAGGGGATACACCGGGGAGCTGTTTTTT.

The chain is built from TRBV7-9 and TRBJ1-2; D possibly corresponds to TRBD1 (6 bases). CDR1 is SEHNR, CDR2 FQNEAQ, per germline (reference sequence). This CDR3 has 15 residues. Trimming left V 3 bases short and J 3 bases short, with 14 bases between. The CDR3 nucleotides are TGTGCCAGCAGCTTGTCGGGGGGCGAGGACTATGGCTACACCTTC. It translates to CASSLSGGEDYGYTF.

The chain uses TRBV19 and TRBJ2-3; weak D call: TRBD1 (6 bases). Looked up from germline, CDR1 is LNHDA and CDR2 is SQIVND (reference sequence). The CDR3 consists of 16 residues. Trimming removed 1 base from V and 0 bases from J, with 11 bases in between. CDR3 sequence: CASSIGGTPSTDTQYF. CDR3 coding DNA: TGTGCCAGTAGTATAGGAGGGACACCTAGCACAGATACGCAGTATTTT.

J is TRBJ2-3 and V is TRBV13; 13 positions agree with TRBD2. The junction had 7 bases not matched to a gene; V was cut back by 4 bases and J by 3 bases. This CDR3 spans 17 amino acids. The germline V gene has CDR1 PRHDT and CDR2 FYEKMQ (reference sequence). The CDR3 region is CASSSRLAGGLTDTQYF. For the CDR3, the DNA is TGTGCCAGCAGCTCCCGACTAGCGGGGGGCCTTACAGATACGCAGTATTTT.

J is TRBJ2-5 and V is TRBV11-2; the D gene is possibly TRBD1 (6 bases). The CDR3 contains 13 residues. Between the trimmed V and J ends, which lost 3 bases and 7 bases, there was a span of 12 bases. Germline lookup yields CDR1 SGHAT and CDR2 FQNNGV. Written as DNA, the CDR3 is TGTGCCAGCAGCTTGCAGGTCAGGGGGACCCAGTACTTC. Translating it yields CASSLQVRGTQYF.

This chain uses TRBV5-8 with TRBJ2-1; D is perhaps TRBD1 (5 bases). The germline gives CDR1 SGHTS, CDR2 YDEGEE. V lost 1 base and J 9 bases, leaving 11 bases between the germline ends. This CDR3 contains 13 residues. The CDR3 coding sequence is TGTGCCAGCAGCTTGCAGGGTATAGGTGAGCAGTTCTTC. Translating gives CASSLQGIGEQFF.

The CDR3 is CASSPPGLRYYEQYF. CDR3 DNA: TGTGCCAGCAGCCCCCCGGGTCTAAGGTACTACGAGCAGTACTTC. The rearrangement joins TRBV5-6 to TRBJ2-7; no clear D. Germline V CDR1 and CDR2: SGHDT, YYEEEE. The CDR3 is 15 amino acids. V was pared by 4 bases and J by 3 bases, with 17 bases between. Full variable domain (rest looked up from reference TRBV5-6 and TRBJ2-7): DAGVTQSPTHLIKTRGQQVTLRCSPKSGHDTVSWYQQALGQGPQFIFQYYEEEERQRGNFPDRFSGHQFPNYSSELNVNALLLGDSALYLCASSPPGLRYYEQYFGPGTRLTVT.

The J gene is TRBJ1-5, the V gene TRBV7-9, with unresolved D. This CDR3 has 13 residues. Germline V gene data show CDR1 as SEHNR and CDR2 as FQNEAQ (reference sequence). V was shortened by 1 base and J by 3 bases, with 4 bases between the two germline ends. CDR3 protein: CASSLDHNQPQHF. CDR3 bases: TGTGCCAGCAGCTTAGATCACAATCAGCCCCAGCATTTT.

V usage is TRBV18 and J usage is TRBJ2-5, with unresolved D. Trimming cost V 0 bases and J 7 bases, with 6 bases left between them. The CDR3 length is 12 residues. The V gene's germline CDR1 is KGHSH and CDR2 LQKENI. The CDR3 coding sequence is TGTGCCAGCTCACCACCAACGGGGACCCAGTACTTC. Protein product: CASSPPTGTQYF.

The genes are TRBV28 and TRBJ2-5, with D perhaps TRBD2 (5 bases). V lost 3 bases and J 5 bases, leaving 13 bases between the germline ends. Germline V lookup: CDR1 MDHEN, CDR2 SYDVKM. This CDR3 is built from 14 residues. CDR3 nucleotide sequence: TGTGCCAGCAGTTTTCAATCTAGCAGGGAGACCCAGTACTTC. This encodes CASSFQSSRETQYF.

The chain is built from TRBV12-3 or TRBV12-4 and TRBJ2-5; 8 nucleotides line up with TRBD1. There are 13 residues in the CDR3. Trimming cost V 6 bases and J 5 bases; bases outside gene matches: 5. This CDR3 reads CASSRQGMETQYF. In nucleotides, the CDR3 is TGTGCCAGCAGCCGACAGGGGATGGAGACCCAGTACTTC.

J is TRBJ2-2 and V is TRBV6-1; 7 nucleotides agree with TRBD2. Trimming took 2 bases from V and 2 from J; bases not matched to a gene: 5. The CDR3 sequence is 16 residues long. Germline V CDR1 and CDR2: MNHNS, SASEGT. CDR3 nucleotide sequence: TGTGCCAGCAGTGAACTGGGGGGGGGAAACACCGGGGAGCTGTTTTTT. It encodes CASSELGGGNTGELFF.

The chain recombines TRBV5-1 with TRBJ2-7; no reliable D call. This CDR3 is built from 11 residues. V was clipped by 4 bases and J by 6 bases, with 8 bases between them. Germline CDR1 is SGHRS and CDR2 is YFSETQ. CDR3 protein: CASSQQTEQYF. The CDR3 DNA is TGCGCCAGCAGCCAACAGACCGAGCAGTACTTC.

The rearrangement uses TRBV5-8 and TRBJ2-1, with 7 bases fitting TRBD2. V trimming: 0 bases; J trimming: 6 bases; junction bases outside the gene matches: 12. This CDR3 contains 17 residues. Looked up from germline, CDR1 is SGHTS and CDR2 is YDEGEE. CDR3 protein: CASSLVRGYGATNEQFF. The CDR3, as DNA: TGTGCCAGCAGCTTGGTGCGGGGGTATGGGGCTACCAATGAGCAGTTCTTC.

The chain uses TRBV28 and TRBJ2-7, with 10 bases identical to TRBD1. The CDR3 is 13 amino acids. V dropped 8 bases and J dropped 7; count of bases not matched to a gene: 8. CDR1 MDHEN and CDR2 SYDVKM come from the germline V gene. The CDR3 sequence is CASVAGQGREQYF. CDR3 nucleotides: TGTGCCAGCGTAGCGGGACAGGGGAGAGAGCAGTACTTC.

The CDR3 loop reads CASSLGLAGGLTDTQYF. CDR3 nucleotides: TGCGCCAGCAGCTTGGGACTAGCGGGGGGGCTGACAGATACGCAGTATTTT. The rearrangement joins TRBV5-1 to TRBJ2-3; 14 bases fit TRBD2. There are 17 residues in the CDR3. CDR1 and CDR2 (germline): SGHRS, YFSETQ. V lost 0 bases and J lost 3; bases outside the gene matches: 3.

The chain combines TRBV6-4 with TRBJ2-2, with 8 nucleotides matching TRBD1. The CDR3 sequence is 17 residues long. The germline gives CDR1 MRHNA, CDR2 SNTAGT. The J segment lost 3 bases and the V segment lost 5 bases, leaving 11 bases of the junction unmatched. CDR3 DNA sequence: TGTGCCAGCAGTCCCGGGACAGGAATCCCATACACCGGGGAGCTGTTTTTT. It yields the protein CASSPGTGIPYTGELFF.

The genes are TRBV9 and TRBJ2-7; D is possibly TRBD1 (5 bases). The CDR3 loop spans 14 amino acids. Germline values: CDR1 SGDLS, CDR2 YYNGEE. Trimming removed 1 base from V and 4 bases from J, with 12 bases in between. CDR3 region: CASSVSDNRYEQYF. The CDR3 DNA is TGTGCCAGCAGCGTATCGGACAACCGTTACGAGCAGTACTTC. Combining the CDR3 with reference TRBV9 and TRBJ2-7 gives the whole variable domain DSGVTQTPKHLITATGQRVTLRCSPRSGDLSVYWYQQSLDQGLQFLIQYYNGEERAKGNILERFSAQQFPDLHSELNLSSLELGDSALYFCASSVSDNRYEQYFGPGTRLTVT.